This TCR beta chain was profiled in a study of T cells after yellow fever vaccination. V was pared by 5 bases and J by 0 bases, with 4 bases between. In germline, CDR1 is WSHSY, CDR2 SAAADI. The CDR3 totals 12 residues. This clonotype was recorded many times. TCRdb re-called the 5' RACE reads through MiXCR, storing one row per CDR3 protein. The sample lists 95,000 to 150,000 distinct CDR3 sequences; more than 7.5% were seen once. Source: CD8+ T cells sorted from PBMCs, taken on the day of the yellow fever booster vaccination. J is TRBJ1-1 and V is TRBV10-2; no definite D call. The TCR sequence derives from a man between 18 and 35 years old who received the YFV17D yellow fever vaccine. The CDR3 DNA sequence: TGCGCCAGCAGTTCAGTGAACACTGAAGCTTTCTTT. Protein sequence: CASSSVNTEAFF.